The next 16 T cell receptor beta chains were all read from a single sample in a study of chemoradiotherapy in HPV16-positive cancers. TCRdb's table, derived via immunoSEQ multiplex PCR, lists solely in-frame clones and lacks some. The table lists fewer than 6,000 clones, 75% to 90% of them singletons. The starting material was tumor tissue, obtained from a patient who underwent chemoradiotherapy. Receptors were obtained from a human donor with HPV-associated anogenital cancer.

This sequence joins TRBV29-1 and TRBJ1-2; possibly TRBD1 for D (5 bases). Trimming cost V 4 bases and J 9 bases, with 12 bases left between them. The germline CDR1 and CDR2 sequences are SQVTM and ANQGSEA. The length of the CDR3 is 11 residues. The CDR3 reads CSVVRQTSYTF. As DNA, the CDR3 is TGCAGCGTTGTAAGACAGACGAGCTACACCTTC.

The gene calls are TRBV6-5 and TRBJ1-2, with D perhaps TRBD1 (6 bases). V was shortened by 5 bases and J by 2 bases, with 12 bases between the two germline ends. The CDR3 extends over 14 amino acids. CDR1 is MNHEY and CDR2 is SVGAGI in the germline V gene. CDR3 residues: CASSRDNSNYGYTF. CDR3 in DNA: TGTGCCAGCAGTAGGGACAACTCGAACTATGGCTACACCTTC.

This chain links TRBV14 with TRBJ1-2; TRBD1 is a possible D gene (6 bases). This CDR3 has 14 residues. The V end lost 4 bases, the J end lost 7 bases, and 16 bases lay between the germline ends. Germline V gives CDR1 SGHDN, CDR2 FVKESK. The chain's CDR3 is CASSPLGGAGGYTF. CDR3 DNA sequence: TGTGCCAGCAGCCCGCTTGGGGGGGCTGGTGGCTACACCTTC.

The chain combines TRBV30 with TRBJ1-2, with no clear D. CDR3 length equals 11 residues. Trimming cost V 1 base and J 12 bases, with 12 bases left between them. CDR1 and CDR2 (germline): GTSNPN, SVGIG (reference sequence). Here the CDR3 DNA reads TGTGCCTGGAGTGCCCGGACGATTCACACCTTC. Its translation: CAWSARTIHTF.

The rearrangement links TRBV2 to TRBJ2-2; D not certain. CDR1 is SNHLY and CDR2 is FYNNEI in the germline V gene. The CDR3 runs 15 residues. Trimming left V 5 bases short and J 1 base short, with 11 bases between. The CDR3 is CASSNRQGNTGELFF. The CDR3 DNA is TGTGCCAGCAGTAATCGGCAAGGGAACACCGGGGAGCTGTTTTTT.

The gene calls are TRBV7-6 and TRBJ2-5; 11 bases align to TRBD2. The V gene end was trimmed by 5 bases and the J gene end by 5 bases; junction bases not matched to a gene: 7. Germline loops: CDR1 SGHVS, CDR2 FNYEAQ. The length of the CDR3 is 15 residues. The CDR3 reads CASSPRLAGMETQYF. Here the CDR3 DNA reads TGTGCCAGCAGCCCCCGACTAGCGGGGATGGAGACCCAGTACTTC.

This clone came up a few times. V gene TRBV11-2 combines with J gene TRBJ2-1; D may be TRBD2 (7 bases). CDR1 and CDR2 (germline): SGHAT, FQNNGV. The V and J ends lost 1 base and 2 bases respectively, with 9 bases between them. CDR3 length: 15 amino acids. The CDR3 bases are TGTGCCAGCAGCTTAGGGGGGGGCCCCTACAATGAGCAGTTCTTC. It is translated as CASSLGGGPYNEQFF.

The chain joins TRBV2 to TRBJ1-4; D remains unclear. From germline, CDR1 is SNHLY and CDR2 FYNNEI. This CDR3 spans 14 amino acids. The V gene lost 7 bases and the J gene lost 7 bases, with 16 bases spanning the gap. The DNA for the CDR3 is TGTGCCAGCACCTGGACTCGGAACGGTGAAAAACTGTTTTTT. Its translation: CASTWTRNGEKLFF.

This sequence joins TRBV6-5 and TRBJ1-1, with D unclear. Germline V lookup: CDR1 MNHEY, CDR2 SVGAGI. Between the trimmed V and J ends, which lost 7 bases and 8 bases, there was a span of 11 bases. This CDR3 comprises 11 residues. Here the CDR3 reads CASTLGQEAFF. The CDR3 DNA sequence: TGTGCCAGCACACTCGGGCAGGAAGCTTTCTTT.

The rearrangement uses TRBV6-1 and TRBJ2-1; D gene uncertain. Germline V CDR1 and CDR2: MNHNS, SASEGT. V was shortened by 7 bases and J by 4 bases, with 17 bases between the two germline ends. This CDR3 is 15 amino acids long. The CDR3 nucleotides read TGTGCCAGCATTCCCTTCCCCAGGTCTTACAATGAGCAGTTCTTC. Translated, it gives CASIPFPRSYNEQFF.

The genes are TRBV6-4 and TRBJ2-7, with 7 bases fitting TRBD2. Germline V lookup: CDR1 MRHNA, CDR2 SNTAGT. V trimming: 0 bases; J trimming: 0 bases; junction bases outside the gene matches: 8. This CDR3 comprises 17 residues. Here the CDR3 DNA reads TGTGCCAGCAGTGACTCGGGGAGGGGAACATACTCCTACGAGCAGTACTTC. This sequence encodes CASSDSGRGTYSYEQYF.

This clone was seen only a few times. The chain carries TRBV9 and TRBJ2-5; TRBD1 matches at 8 bases. The CDR3 spans 16 residues. Germline V gene data show CDR1 as SGDLS and CDR2 as YYNGEE. Trimming cost V 0 bases and J 1 base; bases outside gene matches: 5. The CDR3 region has the DNA TGTGCCAGCAGCGTAGGGACAGGGCAATTCCAAGAGACCCAGTACTTC. This sequence encodes CASSVGTGQFQETQYF.

The rearrangement links TRBV5-1 to TRBJ1-2; no clear D. The CDR3 extends over 16 amino acids. Trimming stripped 0 bases from V and 8 bases from J, with 20 bases between. Germline assignment: CDR1 SGHRS and CDR2 YFSETQ. The CDR3 loop reads CASSLAIEEKTAGYTF. In DNA form, the CDR3 reads TGCGCCAGCAGCTTGGCTATCGAGGAGAAGACGGCGGGCTACACCTTC.

V gene TRBV19 combines with J gene TRBJ1-2; unclear D gene. V lost 5 bases to trimming and J lost 4 bases, with 17 bases between them. Germline-derived CDR1 and CDR2 are LNHDA and SQIVND (reference sequence). The CDR3 extends over 15 amino acids. The CDR3 reads CASSPSPDWVYGYTF. As DNA, the CDR3 is TGTGCCAGTAGTCCCTCCCCAGACTGGGTCTATGGCTACACCTTC.

The V and J genes are TRBV19 and TRBJ2-3; D tentatively reads TRBD1 or TRBD2 (5 bases each). V was trimmed by 7 bases and J by 4 bases, leaving 15 bases between them. The CDR3 contains 14 residues. Per germline, CDR1 LNHDA and CDR2 SQIVND (reference sequence). The CDR3 nucleotides read TGTGCCAGTAACCAGGGACGTGGTGCAGATACGCAGTATTTT. Translation: CASNQGRGADTQYF.

V usage is TRBV11-2 and J usage is TRBJ2-3, with D uncertain. Trimming removed 0 bases at V and 1 base at J, with 8 bases between. The CDR3 is 15 residues long. Germline values: CDR1 SGHAT, CDR2 FQNNGV. The CDR3 loop is CASSLDGVGTDTQYF. CDR3 nucleotide sequence: TGTGCCAGCAGCTTAGATGGGGTCGGCACAGATACGCAGTATTTT.